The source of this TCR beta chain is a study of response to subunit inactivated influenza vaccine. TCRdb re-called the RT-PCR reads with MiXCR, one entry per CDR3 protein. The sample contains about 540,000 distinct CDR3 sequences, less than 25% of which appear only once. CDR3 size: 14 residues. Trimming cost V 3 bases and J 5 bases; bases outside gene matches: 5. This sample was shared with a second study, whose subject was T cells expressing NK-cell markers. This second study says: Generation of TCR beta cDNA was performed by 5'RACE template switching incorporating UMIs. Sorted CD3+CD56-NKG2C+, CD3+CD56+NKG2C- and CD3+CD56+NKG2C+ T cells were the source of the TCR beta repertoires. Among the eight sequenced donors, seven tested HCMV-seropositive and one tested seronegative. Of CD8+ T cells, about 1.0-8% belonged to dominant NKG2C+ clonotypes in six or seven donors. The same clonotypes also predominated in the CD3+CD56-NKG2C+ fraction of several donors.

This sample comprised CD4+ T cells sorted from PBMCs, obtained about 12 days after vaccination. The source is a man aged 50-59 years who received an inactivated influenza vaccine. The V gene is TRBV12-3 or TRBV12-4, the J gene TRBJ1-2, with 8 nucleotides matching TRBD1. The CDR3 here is CASSFFGTGYGYTF. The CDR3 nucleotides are TGTGCCAGCAGTTTTTTTGGGACAGGATATGGCTACACCTTC.